This TCR beta chain was sequenced in a study of CD8 T cells in Susac syndrome. The CDR3 extends over 12 amino acids. V lost 0 bases and J 3 bases, leaving 5 bases between the germline ends. Per germline, CDR1 GTSNPN and CDR2 SVGIG (reference sequence). Relapsing-remitting disease, either stable or active, was present in the multiple sclerosis controls, who were treatment-naive patients. Negative isolation was used for CD8+ and CD4+ T cells and FACS enrichment for TEMRA cells. RNA was extracted with the RNeasy kit, and a quantity of about 0.45 to 1 ug was reverse transcribed using random hexamers. Across 54 Vbeta and 13 Jbeta, immunoSEQ multiplex PCR amplified TCR beta CDR3. TCRdb fed the immunoSEQ multiplex PCR reads into MiXCR, producing one record per CDR3 protein. The sample has some 300,000 distinct CDR3 sequences; approximately 85% are singletons.

Sequenced sample: CD8+ T cells from PBMCs. This chain uses TRBV30 with TRBJ1-1; unclear D gene. The origin of this receptor is a human donor with multiple sclerosis. The CDR3 region is CAWSVGYTEAFF. The DNA of the CDR3 is TGTGCCTGGAGTGTCGGGTACACTGAAGCTTTCTTT.